Listed here are 9 T cell receptor beta chains from one sample, sequenced in a study of T-cell memory formation after mild COVID-19 (dated by TCRdb to about 2021). The method behind the library was 5' RACE. Instrument used: Illumina NovaSeq 6000. TCRdb ran its own pipeline on the public reads, namely fastp trimming at Q25 and MiXCR clone calling, and kept in-frame beta chains. Records with the same CDR3 protein are collapsed into one entry carrying the most frequent genes and DNA. This sample is represented by around 530,000 distinct CDR3 sequences; about 20% of them were singletons. 7% to 9% of the sample belongs to the ten largest clones. The sample taken for sequencing was PBMCs or a T cell subset sorted from them (not recorded which). Every receptor here comes from an adult woman who had mild COVID-19 (a few samples of this study predate the infection). The sample titles of this study are shuffled in the database, so cell type and time point are left out; the donor was told from shared clones.

This clonotype was seen at least ten times. This chain joins TRBV20-1 and TRBJ1-2; D uncertain. The CDR3 is 11 residues long. CDR1 and CDR2 from the germline V gene are DFQATT and SNEGSKA (reference sequence). Trimming took 3 bases from V and 7 from J, leaving 9 bases between them. The chain's CDR3 is CSASGNSGYTF. The CDR3 coding sequence is TGCAGTGCTAGCGGGAACAGTGGCTACACCTTC.

This chain connects TRBV7-9 to TRBJ2-7; 8 nucleotides align to TRBD1. This CDR3 region has 15 residues. Germline V lookup: CDR1 SEHNR, CDR2 FQNEAQ (reference sequence). The J segment lost 7 bases and the V segment lost 3 bases, leaving 11 bases of the junction unmatched. CDR3 sequence: CASSFGTGDYEEQYF. Here the CDR3 DNA reads TGTGCCAGCAGCTTTGGGACAGGTGACTACGAAGAGCAGTACTTC.

This clonotype was counted only a few times. The rearrangement links TRBV29-1 to TRBJ2-1; 10 bases are shared with TRBD2. The V segment lost 6 bases and the J segment 15 bases; nucleotides outside the gene matches: 17. Germline V CDR1 and CDR2: SQVTM, ANQGSEA. The CDR3 length is 14 residues. The CDR3 here is CSVLGLASDLGAFF. In DNA, the CDR3 is TGCAGCGTCTTGGGACTAGCGTCGGATTTGGGCGCGTTCTTC.

The rearrangement uses TRBV6-2 or TRBV6-3 and TRBJ1-1; D is ambiguous. Trimming took 2 bases from V and 2 from J, leaving 12 bases between them. The CDR3 spans 15 residues. Germline loops: CDR1 MNHEY, CDR2 SVGEGT. CDR3 protein: CASSYGSTVNTEAFF. Here the CDR3 DNA reads TGTGCCAGCAGTTACGGGTCGACCGTCAACACTGAAGCTTTCTTT.

The V call is TRBV12-3 or TRBV12-4, the J call TRBJ2-2; weak D call: TRBD1 (6 bases). This CDR3 is 15 amino acids long. Trimming cost V 1 base and J 7 bases, with 13 bases left between them. The CDR3 DNA is TGTGCCAGCAGTTTAGGCCAGGGGATGGGCGGGGAGCTGTTTTTT. Encoded protein: CASSLGQGMGGELFF.

This clonotype was counted between two and nine times. The rearrangement uses TRBV6-6 and TRBJ2-5, with 8 bases lining up with TRBD2. Germline lookup yields CDR1 MNHNY and CDR2 SVGAGI (reference sequence). V lost 9 bases and J lost 1; bases outside the gene matches: 16. This CDR3 comprises 17 residues. CDR3 residues: CASRRGWVREGQETQYF. In nucleotides, the CDR3 is TGTGCCAGTAGGAGGGGTTGGGTTCGGGAGGGCCAAGAGACCCAGTACTTC.

This clonotype was detected ten times or more. The chain joins TRBV6-2 or TRBV6-3 to TRBJ2-3; 10 positions agree with TRBD1. After removal of 6 bases from V and 6 bases from J, the junction contained 9 bases not matched to a gene. This CDR3 has 15 residues. Germline lookup yields CDR1 MNHEY and CDR2 SVGEGT. In DNA, the CDR3 is TGTGCCAGCAGCGAAGGGGGACAGGGGAAGGATACGCAGTATTTT. Protein sequence: CASSEGGQGKDTQYF.

A few counts support this clonotype. The chain recombines TRBV7-7 with TRBJ2-7; a possible D gene is TRBD2 (5 bases). CDR1 and CDR2 from the germline V gene are SSHAT and FNYEAQ (reference sequence). The CDR3 contains 15 residues. Trimming pared 5 bases from V and 0 bases from J, leaving 14 bases between. CDR3: CASSLGSGFSYEQYF. For the CDR3, the DNA is TGTGCCAGCAGCCTCGGAAGCGGCTTCTCCTACGAGCAGTACTTC.

The chain recombines TRBV7-8 with TRBJ1-2; weak D call: TRBD1 (5 bases). V was clipped by 3 bases and J by 8 bases, with 28 bases between them. CDR1 and CDR2 (germline): SGHVS, FQNEAQ. The CDR3 length is 18 residues. The DNA of the CDR3 is TGTGCCAGCAGCTTTCTCACCTATCAGGGAACAACGGATCGGGGCTACACCTTC. Translated, it gives CASSFLTYQGTTDRGYTF.